Listed below are T cell receptor beta chains from one sample, sequenced in a study of CD8 T cells in ankylosing spondylitis. TCRdb re-called the 5' RACE reads through MiXCR, storing one row per CDR3 protein. The sample carries around 340,000 distinct CDR3 sequences, 20% to 25% recorded once. The specimen was blood, either unsorted or a sorted T cell fraction (not recorded which). The receptors were gathered from a male donor with ankylosing spondylitis or in good health (not recorded which). CDR3s include the opening cysteine and the closing phenylalanine or tryptophan. Each record gives: J gene, V gene, clone size, CDR3 length, D gene, CDR3 DNA, CDR3 protein. A D gene is named only where the DNA matches it firmly. The listing skips clone size in some rows; elsewhere it reads once, few, many or a size class.

>TRBJ2-1|TRBV29-1|NA|14|TRBD2
TGCAGCGTCCCTCCGCGGGGGAGCTACAATGAGCAGTTCTTC
CSVPPRGSYNEQFF
>TRBJ2-5|TRBV4-1|NA|14|NA
TGCGCCAGCAGCCAAGATCATAACCAAGAGACCCAGTACTTC
CASSQDHNQETQYF
>TRBJ2-3|TRBV7-9|NA|14|TRBD1
TGTGCCAGCAGCACCGACAGGGGTCAAGATACGCAGTATTTT
CASSTDRGQDTQYF
>TRBJ2-7|TRBV19|few|14|NA
TGTGCCAGTAGTATCATAGCGGAGTCCTACGAGCAGTACTTC
CASSIIAESYEQYF
>TRBJ2-1|TRBV12-3/TRBV12-4|few|16|NA
TGTGCCAGCAGTTCAACACAGGGAACCTTCAGTAATGAGCAGTTCTTC
CASSSTQGTFSNEQFF
>TRBJ1-5|TRBV28|NA|15|NA
TGTGCCAGCAGTTTAGGCGGATATAGCAATCAGCCCCAGCATTTT
CASSLGGYSNQPQHF
>TRBJ1-2|TRBV12-3/TRBV12-4|few|13|NA
TGTGCCAGCAGTTTCCCAGGCCTCTATGGCTACACCTTC
CASSFPGLYGYTF
>TRBJ2-7|TRBV12-5|few|15|TRBD1
TGTGCTAGTGGACCCCCCCGGACAGGGGGCGGCGAGCAGTACTTC
CASGPPRTGGGEQYF
>TRBJ2-1|TRBV12-3/TRBV12-4|NA|14|TRBD1
TGTGCCAGCAGTTTATCCGGGACAGGGAGTGAGCAGTTCTTC
CASSLSGTGSEQFF
>TRBJ2-7|TRBV27|NA|14|TRBD2
TGTGCCAGCAGTTTATCAGCGGGGGTCCTTCTGCAGTACTTC
CASSLSAGVLLQYF
>TRBJ2-3|TRBV20-1|NA|16|TRBD2
TGCAGTGCTAGGGGGAGGACTAGCGGATTCACAGATACGCAGTATTTT
CSARGRTSGFTDTQYF
>TRBJ2-5|TRBV20-1|few|14|NA
TGCAGTGCTGACGTGGGGGACGCGGGAGAGACCCAGTACTTC
CSADVGDAGETQYF
>TRBJ2-1|TRBV30|NA|11|NA
TGTGCCTGGAGCAACCTGGGTGAGCAGTTCTTC
CAWSNLGEQFF
>TRBJ2-3|TRBV29-1|few|17|TRBD2
TGCAGCGTTGAAGATCCACTAGCGGGGGGAAGCACAGATACGCAGTATTTT
CSVEDPLAGGSTDTQYF
>TRBJ2-7|TRBV12-3/TRBV12-4|NA|13|NA
TGTGCCAGCAGCCCGCTTGAGGTCTCCGGGCAGTACTTC
CASSPLEVSGQYF
>TRBJ2-2|TRBV9|NA|16|NA
TGTGCCAGCAGCGTAGGATTCCGGGAATCAACCGGGGAGCTGTTTTTT
CASSVGFRESTGELFF
>TRBJ2-7|TRBV7-6|NA|13|NA
TGTGCCAGCAGCTCGCCGGTTACCTACGAGCAGTACTTC
CASSSPVTYEQYF
>TRBJ1-4|TRBV4-1|NA|18|TRBD1
TGCGCCAGCAGCCAAGCCCCTAGTGGGACAGGGGGCATTGAAAAACTGTTTTTT
CASSQAPSGTGGIEKLFF
>TRBJ2-5|TRBV12-3/TRBV12-4|few|16|TRBD2
TGTGCCAGCAGTTTCCAAGCGGGGGGGCGAAGGGAGACCCAGTACTTC
CASSFQAGGRRETQYF
>TRBJ1-1|TRBV9|NA|17|TRBD1
TGTGCCAGCAGCGTAGAGGGTAAGGGGGCGGTTCACACTGAAGCTTTCTTT
CASSVEGKGAVHTEAFF
>TRBJ1-5|TRBV2|NA|15|TRBD1
TGTGCCAGCAGGCCACCGGGACAGAACAATCAGCCCCAGCATTTT
CASRPPGQNNQPQHF
>TRBJ2-7|TRBV7-8|NA|13|NA
TGTGCCAGCAGCGAAGGACCCGGCTACGAGCAGTACTTC
CASSEGPGYEQYF
>TRBJ1-1|TRBV7-8|NA|15|NA
TGTGCCAGCAGCTTAGCGCGAAGGGGTGGGACTGAAGCTTTCTTT
CASSLARRGGTEAFF
>TRBJ1-1|TRBV29-1|NA|14|NA
TGCAGCGCAAAGCAGACAGCCATGAACACTGAAGCTTTATTT
CSAKQTAMNTEALF
>TRBJ2-3|TRBV12-3/TRBV12-4|NA|14|TRBD2
TGTGCCAGCCGACGGACTAGCGGAGCAGATACGCAGTATTTT
CASRRTSGADTQYF
>TRBJ2-7|TRBV7-8|NA|14|NA
TGTGCCAGCAGCAGGCGGCAGGGGTACTACGAGCAGTACTTC
CASSRRQGYYEQYF
>TRBJ2-7|TRBV7-6|few|12|TRBD2
TGTGCCAGCAGCTTAGGCGGGGGGAAGCAGTACTTC
CASSLGGGKQYF
>TRBJ2-1|TRBV5-1|few|13|NA
TGCGCCAGCAGCTACGGACAGCCTAGCGAGCAGTTCTTC
CASSYGQPSEQFF
>TRBJ1-5|TRBV4-1|few|15|NA
TGCGCCAGCAGCCAAGGGGACGGGTCCAATCAGCCCCAGCATTTT
CASSQGDGSNQPQHF
>TRBJ2-7|TRBV6-5|NA|14|NA
TGTGCCAGCAGTTATTCGAAGGGGGCGGGAGAGCAGTACTTC
CASSYSKGAGEQYF
>TRBJ2-7|TRBV28|NA|14|NA
TGTGCCAGCAGCGTACCCGTGCGTTTGGGGGAGCAGTACTTC
CASSVPVRLGEQYF
>TRBJ1-4|TRBV2|few|15|NA
TGTGCCAGCCGGGTCACCGCTGCAACTAATGAAAAACTGTTTTTT
CASRVTAATNEKLFF
>TRBJ2-1|TRBV12-3/TRBV12-4|NA|16|TRBD2
TGTGCCAGCAGTTTGACTAGCGGGGGGTCATACAATGAGCAGTTCTTC
CASSLTSGGSYNEQFF
>TRBJ2-3|TRBV6-4|few|15|NA
TGTGCCAGCAGTTCCACCCAGGGCGGGTCAGATACGCAGTATTTT
CASSSTQGGSDTQYF
>TRBJ2-1|TRBV28|NA|14|TRBD2
TGTGCCAGCACTAGCGGGGGGTCCCACAATGAGCAGTTCTTC
CASTSGGSHNEQFF
>TRBJ2-1|TRBV20-1|few|11|NA
TGCAGTGCACAAGGGGCCAATGAGCAGTTCTTC
CSAQGANEQFF
>TRBJ2-3|TRBV20-1|few|17|NA
TGCAGTGCTAGAGATCACATGTTGGGGGGGCCCCCAGATACGCAGTATTTT
CSARDHMLGGPPDTQYF
>TRBJ2-5|TRBV10-3|NA|13|NA
TGTGCCATCAGTGATGAGGGGCGAGAGACCCAGTACTTC
CAISDEGRETQYF
>TRBJ1-5|TRBV6-5|NA|15|NA
TGTGCCAGCAGTTCGACAGGCCTGCGCAATCAGCCCCAGCATTTT
CASSSTGLRNQPQHF
>TRBJ1-1|TRBV10-3|few|11|NA
TGTGCCACAGTAGTGGGCACTGAAGCTTTCTTT
CATVVGTEAFF
>TRBJ2-1|TRBV25-1|few|15|NA
TGTGCCAGCAGTGAATACGTCACGGGAGCCAATGAGCAGTTCTTC
CASSEYVTGANEQFF
>TRBJ2-3|TRBV4-2|few|13|NA
TGTGCCAGCAGCCCCCCGGGCGTTGTTACGCAGTATTTT
CASSPPGVVTQYF
>TRBJ2-7|TRBV3-1|few|11|TRBD1
TGTGCCAGCACCCAGGGGGCTGGGCAGTACTTC
CASTQGAGQYF
>TRBJ1-2|TRBV7-2|NA|11|NA
TGTGCCAGCAGCTTAGCGGAGACCAGCACCTTC
CASSLAETSTF
>TRBJ2-7|TRBV10-3|few|14|NA
TGTGCCATCAGTGAATCGGAACACCCCTACGAGCAGTACTTC
CAISESEHPYEQYF
>TRBJ1-1|TRBV9|NA|15|NA
TGTGCCAGCAGCGTCTCGGGAGGGATGAACACTGAAGCTTTCTTT
CASSVSGGMNTEAFF
>TRBJ1-1|TRBV14|NA|11|NA
TGTGCCAGCAGCCAGGGACATGGGGCTTTCTTT
CASSQGHGAFF
>TRBJ2-5|TRBV12-3/TRBV12-4|NA|12|NA
TGTGCCAGCAGCGCGACGGGTGAGACCCAGTACTTC
CASSATGETQYF
>TRBJ2-1|TRBV4-1|NA|14|TRBD1
TGCGCCAGCAGCCAAGGGGCAGGGGGCCCGGACCAGTTCTTC
CASSQGAGGPDQFF
>TRBJ2-1|TRBV7-6|few|16|NA
TGTGCCAGCAGCCCCGGGACGACGAGCTCCTACAATGAGCAGTTCTTC
CASSPGTTSSYNEQFF
>TRBJ2-5|TRBV30|NA|14|NA
TGTGCCTGGGGGGTAGGGGGGCAACGTGAGACCCAGTACTTC
CAWGVGGQRETQYF
>TRBJ2-5|TRBV11-2|NA|14|NA
TGTGCCAGCAGCCGTTCGGCAGGGGGGGAGACCCAGTACTTC
CASSRSAGGETQYF
>TRBJ2-7|TRBV2|NA|13|NA
TGTGCCAGCAGGGGGGATCGTAACTACGAGCAGTACTTC
CASRGDRNYEQYF
>TRBJ2-1|TRBV11-1|NA|14|TRBD1
TGTGCCAGCAGCCCAACGGACAGGGACAATGAGCAGTTCTTC
CASSPTDRDNEQFF
>TRBJ2-5|TRBV7-9|NA|12|NA
TGTGCCAGCAGCTTTCTTCCGGAGACCCAGTACTTC
CASSFLPETQYF
>TRBJ2-7|TRBV27|NA|13|NA
TGTGCCAGCAGTTCCAGGGCCCTCTACGAGCAGTACTTC
CASSSRALYEQYF
>TRBJ2-1|TRBV10-3|few|14|NA
TGTGCCATCGGGTCCGCTAGCTCCTACAATGAGCAGTTCTTC
CAIGSASSYNEQFF
>TRBJ1-5|TRBV28|few|17|TRBD1
TGTGCCAGCAGCCTTACAGGGGGTCGGGTCCCCAATCAGCCCCAGCATTTT
CASSLTGGRVPNQPQHF
>TRBJ2-4|TRBV14|few|17|TRBD1
TGTGCCAGCAGCCAAACCTTACAGGGGTCATTAGGAAACATTCAGTACTTC
CASSQTLQGSLGNIQYF